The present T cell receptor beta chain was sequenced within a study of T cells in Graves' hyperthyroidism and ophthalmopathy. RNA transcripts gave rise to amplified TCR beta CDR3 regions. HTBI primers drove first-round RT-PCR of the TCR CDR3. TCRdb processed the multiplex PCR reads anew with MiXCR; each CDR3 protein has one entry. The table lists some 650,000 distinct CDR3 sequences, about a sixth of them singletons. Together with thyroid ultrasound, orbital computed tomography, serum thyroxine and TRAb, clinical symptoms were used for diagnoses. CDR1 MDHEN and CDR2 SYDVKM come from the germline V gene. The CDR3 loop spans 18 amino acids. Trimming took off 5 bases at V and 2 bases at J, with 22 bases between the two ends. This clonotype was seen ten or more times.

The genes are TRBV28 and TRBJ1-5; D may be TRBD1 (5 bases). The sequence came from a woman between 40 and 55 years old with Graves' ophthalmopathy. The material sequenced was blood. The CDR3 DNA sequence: TGTGCCAGCAGTCCCGCCGCGGGTATGGGGACTGGCAATCAGCCCCAGCATTTT. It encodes CASSPAAGMGTGNQPQHF.